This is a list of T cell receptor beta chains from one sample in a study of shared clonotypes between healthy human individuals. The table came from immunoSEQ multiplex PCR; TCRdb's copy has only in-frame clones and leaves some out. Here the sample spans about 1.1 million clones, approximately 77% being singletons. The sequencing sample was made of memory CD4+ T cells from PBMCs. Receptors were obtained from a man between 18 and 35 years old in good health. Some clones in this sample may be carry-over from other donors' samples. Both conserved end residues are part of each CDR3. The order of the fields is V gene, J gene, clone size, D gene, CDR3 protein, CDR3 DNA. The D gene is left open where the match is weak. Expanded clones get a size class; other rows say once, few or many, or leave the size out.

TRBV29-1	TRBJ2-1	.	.	CSVDRVYGNEQFF	TGCAGCGTTGACAGGGTTTACGGCAATGAGCAGTTCTTC
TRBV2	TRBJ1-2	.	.	CASSGPQIRRYTF	TGTGCCAGCAGTGGTCCTCAGATCAGGCGCTACACCTTC
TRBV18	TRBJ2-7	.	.	CASSPPGQKSYEQYF	TGTGCCAGCTCACCACCTGGACAGAAGAGCTACGAGCAGTACTTC
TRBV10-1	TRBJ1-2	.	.	CASIQDGPYGYTF	TGCGCCAGCATTCAGGACGGACCTTATGGCTACACCTTC
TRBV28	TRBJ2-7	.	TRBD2	CASSPSGKASYEQYF	TGTGCCAGCAGTCCTAGCGGGAAAGCCTCCTACGAGCAGTACTTC
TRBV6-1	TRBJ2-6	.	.	CASSGTALSPQRGANVLTF	TGTGCCAGCAGTGGGACAGCTCTCTCCCCCCAGCGCGGGGCCAACGTCCTGACTTTC
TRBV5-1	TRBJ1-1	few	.	CASSLNGEVSLGF	TGCGCCAGCAGCTTAAACGGTGAGGTGAGTCTCGGGTTT
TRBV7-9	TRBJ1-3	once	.	CASSFGRLSGNTIYF	TGTGCCAGCAGCTTTGGCAGACTCTCTGGAAACACCATATATTTT
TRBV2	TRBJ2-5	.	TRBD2	CASYLRRAGGGETQYF	TGTGCCAGCTATTTACGAAGAGCGGGAGGGGGGGAGACCCAGTACTTC
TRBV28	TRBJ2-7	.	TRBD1	CASTARQGKYEQYF	TGTGCCAGCACCGCGAGACAGGGGAAATACGAGCAGTACTTC
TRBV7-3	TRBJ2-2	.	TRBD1	CASSSSTGTGELFF	TGTGCCAGCAGCTCCTCGACAGGGACCGGGGAGCTGTTTTTT
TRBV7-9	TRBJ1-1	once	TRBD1	CASSWFSTGAGAEAFF	TGTGCCAGCAGCTGGTTCTCAACAGGGGCAGGGGCTGAAGCTTTCTTT
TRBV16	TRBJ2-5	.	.	CASSQSLQGWETQYF	TGTGCCAGCAGCCAATCCCTACAGGGCTGGGAGACCCAGTACTTC
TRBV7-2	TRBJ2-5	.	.	CASSLSRETQYF	TGTGCCAGCAGCTTATCCAGGGAGACCCAGTACTTC
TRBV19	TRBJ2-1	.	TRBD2	CASSWGTSGRASEQFF	TGTGCCAGTAGTTGGGGGACTAGCGGGAGGGCGTCTGAGCAGTTCTTC
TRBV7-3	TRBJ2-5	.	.	CASSSQGGETQYF	TGTGCCAGCAGCTCACAGGGCGGCGAGACCCAGTACTTC
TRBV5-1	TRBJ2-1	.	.	CASSSHRERNNEQFF	TGCGCCAGCAGCTCCCACAGGGAACGGAACAATGAGCAGTTCTTC
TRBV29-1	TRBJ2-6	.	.	CRPLLLSGANVLTF	TGCAGACCGCTGCTCCTCTCTGGGGCCAACGTCCTGACTTTC
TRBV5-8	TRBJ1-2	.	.	CASSLRGAGSYGYTF	TGTGCCAGCAGCCTGAGAGGGGCAGGATCCTATGGCTACACCTTC
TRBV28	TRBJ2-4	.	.	CASSSGQAKNIQYF	TGTGCCAGCAGCAGCGGTCAAGCCAAAAACATTCAGTACTTC
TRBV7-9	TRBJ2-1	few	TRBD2	CASSAGGQFF	TGTGCCAGCAGCGCGGGGGGGCAGTTCTTC
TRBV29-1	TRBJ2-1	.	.	CSTGWGRADYNEQFF	TGCAGCACGGGGTGGGGCAGGGCGGACTACAATGAGCAGTTCTTC
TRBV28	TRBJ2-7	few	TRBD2	CASSRLAGYEQYF	TGTGCCAGCAGTAGACTAGCGGGCTACGAGCAGTACTTC
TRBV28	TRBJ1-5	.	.	CASSQRGQPQHF	TGTGCCAGCAGTCAACGAGGTCAGCCCCAGCATTTT
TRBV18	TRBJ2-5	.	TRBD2	CASSRQRETQETQYF	TGTGCCAGCTCACGCCAGCGGGAGACCCAAGAGACCCAGTACTTC
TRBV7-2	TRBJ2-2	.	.	CASSSSSIQVGELFF	TGTGCCAGCAGCTCAAGCTCGATTCAGGTCGGGGAGCTGTTTTTT
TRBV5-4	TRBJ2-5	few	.	CASSFSGTIEGETQYF	TGTGCCAGCAGCTTTTCCGGGACGATTGAGGGGGAGACCCAGTACTTC
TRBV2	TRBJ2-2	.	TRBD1	CASSRTGGDVNTGELFF	TGTGCCAGCAGCAGGACAGGGGGCGATGTGAACACCGGGGAGCTGTTTTTT
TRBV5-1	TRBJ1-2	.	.	CASSPGHLPRDYGYTF	TGCGCCAGCAGCCCGGGACACCTTCCGAGGGACTATGGCTACACCTTC
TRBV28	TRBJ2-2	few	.	CASSSPDRFLGTGELFF	TGTGCCAGCAGTTCCCCGGACCGATTTTTGGGCACCGGGGAGCTGTTTTTT
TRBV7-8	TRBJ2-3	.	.	CASSLVGASTDTQYF	TGTGCCAGCAGCTTAGTAGGGGCCAGCACAGATACGCAGTATTTT
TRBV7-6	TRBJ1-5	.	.	CASSLVADPGQPQHF	TGTGCCAGCAGCTTAGTGGCGGACCCCGGCCAGCCCCAGCATTTT